The rows below give T cell receptor beta chains drawn from one sample of a study of T cells in Graves' hyperthyroidism and ophthalmopathy. TCRdb ran MiXCR on the multiplex PCR reads and lists one entry per CDR3 protein. The repertoire holds over 650,000 distinct CDR3 sequences, with roughly 15% as singletons. The source material was blood. All receptors come from a man aged 18 to 29 with Graves' hyperthyroidism. The CDR3 runs from the conserved cysteine through the conserved F or W. D genes are given only for firm matches. For some rows the clone size is stated as once, few or many, or as a class when expanded; others skip it.

j_call	clone_size	d_call	v_call	cdr3_nt	cdr3_aa
TRBJ1-2	many	NA	TRBV28	TGTGCCAGCACCCCCGAGGGGGGCGCCCCCGGCGACACCTTC	CASTPEGGAPGDTF
TRBJ1-1	many	NA	TRBV6-5	TGTGCCAGCAGTTACAGCGGCGGCACTGAAGCTTTCTTT	CASSYSGGTEAFF
TRBJ1-1	few	TRBD1	TRBV5-1	TGCGCCAGCAGCGGAGCAGGGGGCGCCGGGAACACTGAAGCTTTCTTT	CASSGAGGAGNTEAFF
TRBJ1-2	few	NA	TRBV18	TGTGCCAGCTCACCTCAAGACAGCTATGGCTACACCTTC	CASSPQDSYGYTF
TRBJ2-3	NA	NA	TRBV24-1	TGTGCCACCAGTGATTTTAGTACCACAGATACGCAGTATTTT	CATSDFSTTDTQYF
TRBJ2-3	few	NA	TRBV6-2/TRBV6-3	TGTGCCAGCCTCCGTGATAACACAGATACGCAGTATTTT	CASLRDNTDTQYF
TRBJ2-5	NA	NA	TRBV9	TGTGCCAGCAGCGCCGAACCCAGGAGCCAAGAGACCCAGTACTTC	CASSAEPRSQETQYF
TRBJ1-4	NA	NA	TRBV7-9	TGTGCCAGCAGCTTACCCAACTCCGGCGGAAAACTGTTTTTT	CASSLPNSGGKLFF
TRBJ2-1	few	NA	TRBV29-1	TGCAGCGTTGAAGTTCGGGACACCTCCTACAATGAGCAGTTCTTC	CSVEVRDTSYNEQFF
TRBJ2-7	many	TRBD2	TRBV28	TGTGCCAGCAGTTTGGCTAGCGGGATCTACGAGCAGTACTTC	CASSLASGIYEQYF
TRBJ2-5	few	NA	TRBV4-2	TGTGCCAGCAGCCCGGGAGATGTACAGGCCGAAGAGACCCAGTACTTC	CASSPGDVQAEETQYF
TRBJ2-7	many	NA	TRBV11-2	TGTGCCAGCAGCTTCAGCGTAACCTACGAGCAGTACTTC	CASSFSVTYEQYF
TRBJ1-4	NA	TRBD1	TRBV20-1	TGCAGTGCTAGAGATTTCGGACAGGTCCTATCGAATGAAAAACTGTTTTTT	CSARDFGQVLSNEKLFF
TRBJ2-5	NA	TRBD1	TRBV4-1	TGCGCCAGCAGCCAAGAGAGTTCCGGGACAGGGGGCTATGAGACCCAGTACTTC	CASSQESSGTGGYETQYF
TRBJ2-1	few	NA	TRBV19	TGTGCCAGTAGAGACCGGTCCTACAATGAGCAGTTCTTC	CASRDRSYNEQFF
TRBJ2-4	NA	NA	TRBV6-2/TRBV6-3	TGTGCCAGCAGTCCTACCGGAACCAAAAACATTCAGTACTTC	CASSPTGTKNIQYF
TRBJ2-2	NA	TRBD1	TRBV28	TGTGCCAGCAGCCCCGCCGGGACAGTGGGGTCCGGGGAGCTGTTTTTT	CASSPAGTVGSGELFF
TRBJ2-1	NA	TRBD2	TRBV6-5	TGTGCCAGCAGTTACGAGGGACTAGCGGGAGGTGAGCAGTTCTTC	CASSYEGLAGGEQFF
TRBJ2-5	once	NA	TRBV7-9	TGTGCCAGCAGCTCCTCCGGGCCCAGGGAGACCCAGTACTTC	CASSSSGPRETQYF
TRBJ2-1	few	TRBD2	TRBV3-1	TGTGCCAGCAGCCTGGGACTAGCGGATAACTACAATGAGCAGTTCTTC	CASSLGLADNYNEQFF